This T cell receptor (beta chain) was identified during a study of T cells in Graves' hyperthyroidism and ophthalmopathy. Background on the study: Initial diagnosis, before any treatment, was when peripheral blood was collected.

There were TCR beta CDR3 regions amplified from RNA transcripts. RT-PCR in the first round (using the HTBI primer set) targeted the TCR CDR3. MiXCR, run by TCRdb on the multiplex PCR reads, gives a single entry per CDR3 protein. This table holds more than 500,000 distinct CDR3 sequences, roughly 15% found once. V lost 8 bases and J lost 2; bases outside the gene matches: 18. The CDR3 contains 18 residues. Germline V gene data show CDR1 as SNHLY and CDR2 as FYNNEI. This clonotype has a count of ten or more. Hyperthyroidism, newly diagnosed and lasting under 2 months, affected patients aged 18 to 65. Uncontrolled infection, other autoimmune disease, pregnancy or lactation barred patients from enrollment.

The specimen sequenced was blood. The receptor was isolated from a woman aged 25-40 years with Graves' hyperthyroidism. The rearrangement joins TRBV2 to TRBJ2-7, with TRBD2 matching over 10 bases. DNA of the CDR3: TGTGCCAGCGGGGCCCCTGACGATAGCGGGAGGTTTGCCTACGAGCAGTACTTC. Amino acid sequence: CASGAPDDSGRFAYEQYF.